This T cell receptor (beta chain) was observed in a study of shared clonotypes between healthy human individuals. This CDR3 is built from 14 residues. V shed 7 bases and J 5 bases; nucleotides not matched to a gene: 4. Germline V gene lookup returns CDR1 MDHEN and CDR2 SYDVKM. Within Nashville, Tennessee resided all donors, each a Caucasian adult. In the source study's methods: Filtering differed for immunoSEQ, which gave only junction sequences without quality scores. The data were produced by immunoSEQ multiplex PCR, yet TCRdb's version contains in-frame clones alone and is incomplete. The DNA gave D and trimming, while V, J and clone size come from that table. The repertoire holds about 960,000 clones, with roughly 72% as singletons.

This receptor was taken from a man between 18 and 29 years old in good health. The chain couples TRBV28 to TRBJ2-5; 13 bases are shared with TRBD2. Sample: memory CD4+ T cells sorted from blood. Subset: CD45RA-negative fraction. The CDR3 bases are TGTGCCAGCACCACTAGCGGGGGGGCGGAGACCCAGTACTTC. Translation: CASTTSGGAETQYF.